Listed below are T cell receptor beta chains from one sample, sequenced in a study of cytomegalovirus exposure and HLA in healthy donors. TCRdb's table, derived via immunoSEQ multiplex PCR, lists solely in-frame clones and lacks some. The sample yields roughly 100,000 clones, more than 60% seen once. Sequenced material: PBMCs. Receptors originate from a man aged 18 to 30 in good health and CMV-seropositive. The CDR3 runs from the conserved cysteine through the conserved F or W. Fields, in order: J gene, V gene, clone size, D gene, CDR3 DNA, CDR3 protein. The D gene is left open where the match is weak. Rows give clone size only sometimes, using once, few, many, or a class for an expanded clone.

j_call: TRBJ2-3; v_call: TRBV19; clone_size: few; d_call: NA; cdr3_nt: TGTGCCAGTAGTACGGGACTTCCTGCGATCACAGATACGCAGTATTTT; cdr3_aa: CASSTGLPAITDTQYF
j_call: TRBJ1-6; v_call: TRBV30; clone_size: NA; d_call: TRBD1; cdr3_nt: TGTGCCTGGAGTGTAGCCTTAAGACCGGGACAGGGGGACTCACCCCTCCACTTT; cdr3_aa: CAWSVALRPGQGDSPLHF
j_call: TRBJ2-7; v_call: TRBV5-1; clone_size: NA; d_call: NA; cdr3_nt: TGCGCCAGCAGCATATTGGACACCTACGAGCAGTACTTC; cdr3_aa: CASSILDTYEQYF
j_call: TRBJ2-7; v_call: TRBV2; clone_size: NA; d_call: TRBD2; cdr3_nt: TGTGCCAGCAGTGATACCTTGCCGGCGGGGGGCCGTTACGAGCAGTACTTC; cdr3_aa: CASSDTLPAGGRYEQYF
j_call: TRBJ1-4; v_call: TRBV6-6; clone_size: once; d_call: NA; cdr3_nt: TGTGCCAGCAGTTACCGACAGGCGTCTAATGAAAAACTGTTTTTT; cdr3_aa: CASSYRQASNEKLFF
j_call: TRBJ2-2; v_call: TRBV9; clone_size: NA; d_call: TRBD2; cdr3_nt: TGTGCCAGCAGCGTACTAACGCCTAAGCGGGGGCCTAACACCGGGGAGCTGTTTTTT; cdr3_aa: CASSVLTPKRGPNTGELFF
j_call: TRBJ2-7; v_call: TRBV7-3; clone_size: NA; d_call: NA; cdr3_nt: TGTGCCAGCAGCTTAACGGGGCAGGACGAGCAGTACTTC; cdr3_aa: CASSLTGQDEQYF
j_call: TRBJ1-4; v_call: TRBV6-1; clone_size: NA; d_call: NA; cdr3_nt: TGTGCCGGCAGGGGAGGAGAAAAACTGTTTTTT; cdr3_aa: CAGRGGEKLFF
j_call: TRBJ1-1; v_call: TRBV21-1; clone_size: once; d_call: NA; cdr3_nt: TGTGCCAGCAGCAAAGAAGGGGAGGGCTGGTGCACTGAAGCTTTCTTT; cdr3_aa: CASSKEGEGWCTEAFF
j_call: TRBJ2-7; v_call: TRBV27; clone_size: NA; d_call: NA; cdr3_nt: TGTGCCAGCAGTTTAGTAGGGTCGGTCGGGACCTACGAGCAGTACTTC; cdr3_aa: CASSLVGSVGTYEQYF
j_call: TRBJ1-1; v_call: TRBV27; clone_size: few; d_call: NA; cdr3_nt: TGTGCCAGCAGTTTCCGGCACACAGGAATAAGAAACACTGAAGCTTTCTTT; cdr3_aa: CASSFRHTGIRNTEAFF
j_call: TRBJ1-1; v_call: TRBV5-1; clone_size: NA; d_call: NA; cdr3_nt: TGCGCCAGCAGGACGGGACAAACCAACACTGAAGCTTTCTTT; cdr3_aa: CASRTGQTNTEAFF
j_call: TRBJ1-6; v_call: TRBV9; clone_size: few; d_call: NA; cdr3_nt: TGTGCCAGCAGCGCCGGATGGGGAGATTCACCCCTCCACTTT; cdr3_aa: CASSAGWGDSPLHF
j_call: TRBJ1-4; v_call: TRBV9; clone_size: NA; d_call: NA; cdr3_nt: TGTGCCAGCAGCATCTCCCGCAGGGCAACTAATGAAAAACTGTTTTTT; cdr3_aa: CASSISRRATNEKLFF
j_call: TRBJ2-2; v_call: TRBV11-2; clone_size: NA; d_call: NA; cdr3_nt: TGTGCCAGCAGACCCCTTGGGACATCGAACACCGGGGAGCTGTTTTTT; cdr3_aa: CASRPLGTSNTGELFF
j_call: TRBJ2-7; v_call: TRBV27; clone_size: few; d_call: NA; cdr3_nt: TGTGCCAGCAGTTTTGTTACAGCGGACAGACCATACGAGCAGTACTTC; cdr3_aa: CASSFVTADRPYEQYF